This T cell receptor beta chain came from a study of control samples from healthy donors and cancer patients. The CDR3 consists of 14 residues. V was clipped by 2 bases and J by 1 base, with 8 bases between them. Germline V CDR1 and CDR2: MDHEN, SYDVKM. Repertoires were generated with immunoSEQ multiplex PCR, while TCRdb's copy carries only in-frame clones and drops some. This sample yields approximately 82,000 clones, of which 94% are seen a single time; approximately 4.8% belongs to the top ten. This receptor was taken from a woman aged 18-29 years in good health. The sample was blood. The chain employs TRBV28 and TRBJ1-1; D may be TRBD1 (6 bases). CDR3 bases: TGTGCCAGCAGTTTAGTGACAGGGAACACTGAAGCTTTCTTT. Encoded protein: CASSLVTGNTEAFF.